The rows below give T cell receptor beta chains drawn from one sample of a study of T-cell memory formation after mild COVID-19. TCRdb reanalysed the 5' RACE reads using MiXCR and keeps one entry per CDR3 protein. The sample records around 310,000 distinct CDR3 sequences, approximately 15% being singletons. Sequenced material: PBMCs or a T cell subset sorted from them (not recorded which). These receptors came from a man younger than 30 who had mild COVID-19 (a few samples of this study predate the infection). Cell type and time point are not known. The CDR3 runs from the conserved cysteine through the conserved F or W. Each record gives: clone size, V gene, J gene, D gene, CDR3 DNA, CDR3 protein. D genes are given only for firm matches. Not all rows give a size; the values are once, few, many and, for expanded clones, a class.

size: few
V: TRBV5-1
J: TRBJ1-1
D: TRBD1
DNA: TGCGCCAGCAGCCCGGGGACAGCCACTGAAGCTTTCTTT
CDR3: CASSPGTATEAFF

size: NA
V: TRBV4-2
J: TRBJ2-3
D: TRBD1
DNA: TGTGCCAGCAGCCAACCGGACAGGCCCGGAGATACGCAGTATTTT
CDR3: CASSQPDRPGDTQYF

size: NA
V: TRBV5-1
J: TRBJ2-1
D: NA
DNA: TGCGCCAGCCGGGTGGGGTGGGGTGAGCAGTTCTTC
CDR3: CASRVGWGEQFF

size: NA
V: TRBV2
J: TRBJ1-2
D: TRBD1
DNA: TGTGCCAGCTTGATGGGACCCCCAGGGGGCAATGGCTACACCTTC
CDR3: CASLMGPPGGNGYTF

size: NA
V: TRBV7-8
J: TRBJ1-1
D: NA
DNA: TGTGCCAGCAGCTCGGGCTCGACCGCCCCTGAAGCTTTCTTT
CDR3: CASSSGSTAPEAFF

size: NA
V: TRBV7-6
J: TRBJ2-7
D: TRBD1
DNA: TGTGCCAGCGGGGACAGCTCCTACGAGCAGTACTTC
CDR3: CASGDSSYEQYF

size: few
V: TRBV7-6
J: TRBJ1-4
D: NA
DNA: TGTGCCAGCAGCTTAGCCCTCTCGGAGGCGGGGGAAAAACTGTTTTTT
CDR3: CASSLALSEAGEKLFF

size: few
V: TRBV24-1
J: TRBJ2-1
D: TRBD1
DNA: TGTGCCACCAGTGACGTACCCACAGGGGGCTCCTACAATGAGCAGTTCTTC
CDR3: CATSDVPTGGSYNEQFF

size: medium-sized
V: TRBV18
J: TRBJ2-5
D: TRBD2
DNA: TGTGCCAGCTCACGGACTAGCGGAGGACAAGAGACCCAGTACTTC
CDR3: CASSRTSGGQETQYF

size: NA
V: TRBV9
J: TRBJ2-5
D: NA
DNA: TGTGCCAGCAGCGTAGGGGGGACACGGGTCCAAGAGACCCAGTACTTC
CDR3: CASSVGGTRVQETQYF

size: NA
V: TRBV20-1
J: TRBJ2-5
D: NA
DNA: TGCAGTGCTAGATTGCGGGCCCCGTACCAAGAGACCCAGTACTTC
CDR3: CSARLRAPYQETQYF

size: NA
V: TRBV20-1
J: TRBJ2-2
D: TRBD1
DNA: TGCAGTGCTGGGGGACAGACAAACACCGGGGAGCTGTTTTTT
CDR3: CSAGGQTNTGELFF

size: few
V: TRBV6-5
J: TRBJ2-7
D: TRBD1
DNA: TGTGCCAGCAGTTACGGGACAGGGAATAGGGAGCAGTACTTC
CDR3: CASSYGTGNREQYF

size: once
V: TRBV7-9
J: TRBJ1-6
D: NA
DNA: TGTGCCAGCACCTACGGGGGGAGGTGGGCTAATTCACCCCTCCACTTT
CDR3: CASTYGGRWANSPLHF

size: many
V: TRBV4-3
J: TRBJ1-1
D: NA
DNA: TGCGCCAGCAGCCAAACAATCGGGGACACTGAAGCTTTCTTT
CDR3: CASSQTIGDTEAFF

size: many
V: TRBV3-1
J: TRBJ2-2
D: NA
DNA: TGTGCCAGCAGCCAAGGTCACGGTTACGGGGAGCTGTTTTTT
CDR3: CASSQGHGYGELFF

size: few
V: TRBV6-5
J: TRBJ1-1
D: NA
DNA: TGTGCCAGCAGTTACTCGAAAGGTGGTGAAGCTTTCTTT
CDR3: CASSYSKGGEAFF

size: NA
V: TRBV5-1
J: TRBJ2-2
D: NA
DNA: TGCGCCAGCAGCTTTTATGACAGCCAAGGGGAGCTGTTTTTT
CDR3: CASSFYDSQGELFF

size: NA
V: TRBV29-1
J: TRBJ1-2
D: NA
DNA: TGCAGCGTTGAAGCCCGGGGGGTCTATGGCTACACCTTC
CDR3: CSVEARGVYGYTF

size: few
V: TRBV19
J: TRBJ2-1
D: TRBD1
DNA: TGTGCCAGTAGTATCGGTCAGGGGGTAGGGAATGAGCAGTTCTTC
CDR3: CASSIGQGVGNEQFF

size: few
V: TRBV5-5
J: TRBJ2-1
D: TRBD1
DNA: TGTGCCAGCAGCTTGGCGGGACAGGGGGCGACTAATGAGCAGTTCTTC
CDR3: CASSLAGQGATNEQFF

size: NA
V: TRBV7-9
J: TRBJ2-7
D: NA
DNA: TGTGCCAGCAGCTTATACTGGGGGCCGGACGAGCAGTACTTC
CDR3: CASSLYWGPDEQYF

size: many
V: TRBV6-5
J: TRBJ2-3
D: TRBD2
DNA: TGTGCCAGCACCCGACGGGGGGGCATATCAGATACGCAGTATTTT
CDR3: CASTRRGGISDTQYF

size: NA
V: TRBV29-1
J: TRBJ2-3
D: NA
DNA: TGCAGCGTTGAGCCCGGGGGAGATACGCAGTATTTT
CDR3: CSVEPGGDTQYF

size: NA
V: TRBV5-1
J: TRBJ2-1
D: NA
DNA: TGCGCCAGCAGCTTCCCGGGACAGCAGTTCTTC
CDR3: CASSFPGQQFF

size: NA
V: TRBV5-1
J: TRBJ2-1
D: NA
DNA: TGCGCCAGCAGCTTTGTAGGGGGGTCGAATGAGCAGTTCTTC
CDR3: CASSFVGGSNEQFF

size: few
V: TRBV4-1
J: TRBJ2-5
D: NA
DNA: TGCGCCAGCAGCCGGGGACATCCGAAACAAGAGACCCAGTACTTC
CDR3: CASSRGHPKQETQYF

size: NA
V: TRBV20-1
J: TRBJ2-3
D: NA
DNA: TGCAGTGGGGGCGGAGACACAGATACGCAGTATTTT
CDR3: CSGGGDTDTQYF

size: NA
V: TRBV29-1
J: TRBJ1-1
D: NA
DNA: TGCAGCACCCATCCGGACAGCCACACTGAAGCTTTCTTT
CDR3: CSTHPDSHTEAFF

size: few
V: TRBV24-1
J: TRBJ2-5
D: NA
DNA: TGTGCCACCAGTGCCCAAGGAGAGACCCAGTACTTC
CDR3: CATSAQGETQYF

size: NA
V: TRBV7-2
J: TRBJ2-7
D: TRBD2
DNA: TGTGCCAGCAGCTTGGTTACTAGCGGGGCCTCCTACGAGCAGTACTTC
CDR3: CASSLVTSGASYEQYF

size: few
V: TRBV9
J: TRBJ2-5
D: NA
DNA: TGTGCCAGCAGCGTAGGTGGGAGGCCTCAAGAGACCCAGTACTTC
CDR3: CASSVGGRPQETQYF

size: few
V: TRBV6-5
J: TRBJ2-3
D: TRBD2
DNA: TGTGCCAGCAGTTACTCTCCGCCGGGGGGGCCTGTGACCGATACGCAGTATTTT
CDR3: CASSYSPPGGPVTDTQYF

size: NA
V: TRBV12-3/TRBV12-4
J: TRBJ2-1
D: TRBD2
DNA: TGTGCCAGCAGTGCCCGACTAGCGGGGGATAATGAGCAGTTCTTC
CDR3: CASSARLAGDNEQFF

size: few
V: TRBV7-2
J: TRBJ2-1
D: NA
DNA: TGTGCCAGCAGTTTAGATAATGGATTCGATGAGCAGTTCTTC
CDR3: CASSLDNGFDEQFF

size: many
V: TRBV12-3/TRBV12-4
J: TRBJ1-5
D: NA
DNA: TGTGCCAGCAGTTTGAGGGGTAGCAATCAGCCCCAGCATTTT
CDR3: CASSLRGSNQPQHF

size: NA
V: TRBV5-1
J: TRBJ2-3
D: NA
DNA: TGCGCCAGCAGCCCTAGGAGGGGGCCTGGAGATACGCAGTATTTT
CDR3: CASSPRRGPGDTQYF

size: NA
V: TRBV6-2/TRBV6-3
J: TRBJ2-7
D: NA
DNA: TGTGCCAGCGGAAGGTTGCACTACGAGCAGTACTTC
CDR3: CASGRLHYEQYF

size: few
V: TRBV12-3/TRBV12-4
J: TRBJ2-3
D: NA
DNA: TGTGCCACCTCCCCTACGACTCAGGGAGTAGATACGCAGTATTTT
CDR3: CATSPTTQGVDTQYF

size: NA
V: TRBV9
J: TRBJ2-2
D: NA
DNA: TGTGCCAGCAGCGCCCATGGTATGTCTAGGACCGGGGAGCTGTTTTTT
CDR3: CASSAHGMSRTGELFF